This T cell receptor (beta chain) stems from a study of CD8+ T cells in alopecia areata. Noted treatment: oral pan-JAK inhibitor, 5-10 mg twice daily. This clone was detected many times. Its antigen is not identified. Study-level results: Researchers say the link of baseline CD8+ expansion to response remains uncertain, with one nonresponder.

V was cut by 5 bases and J by 2 bases, with 13 bases left in between. CDR3 length equals 15 residues. Looked up from germline, CDR1 is SQVTM and CDR2 is ANQGSEA. It was cDNA, reverse transcribed from extracted RNA, that served as the sequencing template. The repertoire was sequenced with immunoSEQ multiplex PCR; TCRdb's copy has only in-frame clones and lacks some. Among 100,000 or so clones listed, roughly three fifths were seen once. The specimen comprised CD8+ T cells sorted from blood, sampled at approximately week 61, from a patient treated with tofacitinib. This clonotype originated in a human donor with alopecia areata. The chain recombines TRBV29-1 with TRBJ2-6; the D gene is possibly TRBD2 (5 bases). The CDR3 DNA reads TGCAGCGTTAGGTTCTGGGAGACTGGGGCCAACGTCCTGACTTTC. Its protein is CSVRFWETGANVLTF.